This T cell receptor beta chain is from a study of blood T cell repertoires in COVID-19. Background on the study: The United States, Italy and Spain were the sources of the acute and convalescent COVID-19 samples. T cells, B-cell-depleted T cells, or PBMCs supplied cDNA or gDNA.

This clone occurred once. The ends lost 5 bases at V and 9 bases at J; junction bases unmatched: 10. Germline V gene sequence: CDR1 MNHEY, CDR2 SMNVEV (reference sequence). This CDR3 spans 14 amino acids. Per the study methods: Amplification with reference gene primers provided the estimates of nucleated cell counts. Sequenced by immunoSEQ multiplex PCR; TCRdb stores in-frame clones only, minus some. V and J calls and clone size are as listed in that table; D and trimming were resolved from the DNA. Among 30,000 to 40,000 clones listed, about 87% were seen once. The clonotype was recovered from a man older than 75 with active COVID-19. The rearrangement uses TRBV27 and TRBJ1-3, with 7 bases that match TRBD1. Specimen: peripheral blood. Here the CDR3 DNA reads TGTGCCAGCAGTCCCGACAGGGTATTCGGCACCATATATTTT. Translation gives CASSPDRVFGTIYF.